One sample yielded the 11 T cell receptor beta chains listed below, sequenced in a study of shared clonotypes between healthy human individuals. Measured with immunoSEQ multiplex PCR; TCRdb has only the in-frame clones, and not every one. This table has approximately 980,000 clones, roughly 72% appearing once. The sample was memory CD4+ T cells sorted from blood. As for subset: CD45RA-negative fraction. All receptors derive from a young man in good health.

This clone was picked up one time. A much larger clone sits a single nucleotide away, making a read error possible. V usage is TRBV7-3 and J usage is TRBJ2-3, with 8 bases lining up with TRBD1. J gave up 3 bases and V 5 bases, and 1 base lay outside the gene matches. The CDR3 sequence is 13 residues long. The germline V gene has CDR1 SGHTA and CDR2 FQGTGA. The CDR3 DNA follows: TGTGCCAGCAGCCGACAGGGGACAGATACGCAGTATTTT. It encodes CASSRQGTDTQYF. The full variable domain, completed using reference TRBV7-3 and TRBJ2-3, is GAGVSQTPSNKVTEKGKYVELRCDPISGHTALYWYRQSLGQGPEFLIYFQGTGAADDSGLPNDRFFAVRPEGSVSTLKIQRTERGDSAVYLCASSRQGTDTQYFGPGTRLTVL.

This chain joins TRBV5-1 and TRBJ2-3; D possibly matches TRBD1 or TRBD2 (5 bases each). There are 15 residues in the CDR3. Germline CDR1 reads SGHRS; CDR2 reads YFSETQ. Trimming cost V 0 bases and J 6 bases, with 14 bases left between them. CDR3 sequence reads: CASSLEGSGPDTQYF. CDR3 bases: TGCGCCAGCAGCTTGGAAGGGTCGGGACCTGATACGCAGTATTTT.

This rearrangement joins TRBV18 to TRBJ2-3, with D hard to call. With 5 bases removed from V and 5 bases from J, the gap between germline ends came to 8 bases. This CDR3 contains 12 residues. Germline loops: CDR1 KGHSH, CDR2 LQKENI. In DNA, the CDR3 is TGTGCCAGCTCAGTGGATAGAGATACGCAGTATTTT. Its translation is CASSVDRDTQYF.

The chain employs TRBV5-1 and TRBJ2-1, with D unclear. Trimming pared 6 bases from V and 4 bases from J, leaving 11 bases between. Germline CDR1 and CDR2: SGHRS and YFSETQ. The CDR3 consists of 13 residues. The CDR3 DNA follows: TGCGCCAGCAACCCAGGTTCTTACAATGAGCAGTTCTTC. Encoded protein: CASNPGSYNEQFF.

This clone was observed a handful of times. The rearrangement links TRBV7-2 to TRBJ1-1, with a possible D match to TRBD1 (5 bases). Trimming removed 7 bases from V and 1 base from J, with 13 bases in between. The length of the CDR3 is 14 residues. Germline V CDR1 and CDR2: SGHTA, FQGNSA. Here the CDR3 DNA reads TGTGCCAGCACCCGCGGGGCGGAGAACACTGAAGCTTTCTTT. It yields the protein CASTRGAENTEAFF.

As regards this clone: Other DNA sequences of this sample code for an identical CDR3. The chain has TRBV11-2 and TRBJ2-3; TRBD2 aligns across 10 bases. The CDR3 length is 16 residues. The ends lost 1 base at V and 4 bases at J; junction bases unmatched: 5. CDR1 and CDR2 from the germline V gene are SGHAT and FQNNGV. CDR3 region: CASSLGTSGVADTQYF. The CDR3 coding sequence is TGTGCCAGCAGCTTAGGAACTAGCGGGGTGGCAGATACGCAGTATTTT. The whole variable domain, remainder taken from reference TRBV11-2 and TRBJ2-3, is EAGVAQSPRYKIIEKRQSVAFWCNPISGHATLYWYQQILGQGPKLLIQFQNNGVVDDSQLPKDRFSAERLKGVDSTLKIQPAKLEDSAVYLCASSLGTSGVADTQYFGPGTRLTVL.

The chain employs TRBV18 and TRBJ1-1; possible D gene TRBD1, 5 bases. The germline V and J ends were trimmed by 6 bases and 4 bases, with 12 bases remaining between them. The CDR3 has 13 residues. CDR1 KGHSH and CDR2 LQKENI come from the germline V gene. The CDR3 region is CASSSRDGTEAFF. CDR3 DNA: TGTGCCAGCTCTAGCCGGGACGGCACTGAAGCTTTCTTT.

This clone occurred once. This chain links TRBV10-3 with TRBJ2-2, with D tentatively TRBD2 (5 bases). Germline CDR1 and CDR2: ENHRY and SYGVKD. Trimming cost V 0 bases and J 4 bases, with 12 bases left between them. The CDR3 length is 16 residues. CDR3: CAISESGSRATGELFF. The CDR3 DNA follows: TGTGCCATCAGTGAGTCAGGGAGCCGAGCCACCGGGGAGCTGTTTTTT.

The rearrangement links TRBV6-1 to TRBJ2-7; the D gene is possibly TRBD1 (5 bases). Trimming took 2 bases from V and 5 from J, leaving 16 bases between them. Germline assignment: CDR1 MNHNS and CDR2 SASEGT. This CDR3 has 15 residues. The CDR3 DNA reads TGTGCCAGCAGTGAACAAGGCGCCAGGGCCCACGAGCAGTACTTC. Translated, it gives CASSEQGARAHEQYF.

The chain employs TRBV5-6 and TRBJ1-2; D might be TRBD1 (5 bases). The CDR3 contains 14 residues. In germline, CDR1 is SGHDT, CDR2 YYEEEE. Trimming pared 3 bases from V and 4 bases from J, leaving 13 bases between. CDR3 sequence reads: CASSSDGGGYGYTF. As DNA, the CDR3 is TGTGCCAGCAGCTCCGACGGGGGAGGCTATGGCTACACCTTC.

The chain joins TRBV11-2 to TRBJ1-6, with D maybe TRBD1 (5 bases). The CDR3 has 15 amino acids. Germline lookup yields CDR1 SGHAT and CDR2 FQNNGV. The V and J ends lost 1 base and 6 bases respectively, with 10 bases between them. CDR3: CASSLVSGFNSPLHF. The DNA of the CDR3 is TGTGCCAGCAGCTTAGTGTCAGGGTTTAATTCACCCCTCCACTTT.